A single sample gave rise to the 30 T cell receptor beta chains below, sequenced in a study of TIL therapy for anti-PD-1-resistant metastatic lung cancer. Sequencing used immunoSEQ v3. Profiled with immunoSEQ multiplex PCR; TCRdb holds only in-frame clones, not every one. This table holds 45,000 to 75,000 clones, under 75% found once. Indicated time point: pre-treatment sample, taken before nivolumab and TIL therapy. This material consisted of blood, taken at baseline. The origin of the receptors is a person aged 30 to 80 with non-small cell lung cancer.

The chain is built from TRBV5-1 and TRBJ1-3; no definite D call. Germline CDR1 SGHRS, CDR2 YFSETQ. CDR3 length equals 15 residues. Deletions cut 5 bases from V and 0 bases from J, with 12 bases between. This CDR3 is CASRGSGHSGNTIYF. Here the CDR3 DNA reads TGCGCCAGCAGGGGAAGCGGTCACTCTGGAAACACCATATATTTT.

This clone has a single count. This sequence joins TRBV7-9 and TRBJ2-7; 7 bases agree with TRBD1. There are 16 residues in the CDR3. The V and J ends lost 7 bases and 5 bases, in that order; junction bases with no gene match: 17. CDR1 SEHNR and CDR2 FQNEAQ come from the germline V gene (reference sequence). The CDR3 DNA is TGTGCCAGCAACCCGGCCGGGACAGAAAAGGTCCACGAGCAGTACTTC. The encoded protein is CASNPAGTEKVHEQYF.

This clone was detected a few times. The rearrangement links TRBV4-1 to TRBJ1-4; possible D gene TRBD1, 5 bases. Germline V lookup: CDR1 MGHRA, CDR2 YSYEKL. Trimming pared 1 base from V and 8 bases from J, leaving 14 bases between. The CDR3 sequence is 15 residues long. The CDR3 bases are TGCGCCAGCAGCCAAGTACAAGGGGCTTTCGAAAAACTGTTTTTT. The encoded protein is CASSQVQGAFEKLFF.

This clone was detected a few times. J is TRBJ1-2 and V is TRBV5-1; no reliable D call. The CDR3 has 13 amino acids. The V gene lost 2 bases and the J gene lost 3 bases, with 8 bases spanning the gap. Per germline, CDR1 SGHRS and CDR2 YFSETQ. CDR3 bases: TGCGCCAGCAGCTTATCCGGGGACTATGGCTACACCTTC. This translates into CASSLSGDYGYTF.

The J gene is TRBJ2-5, the V gene TRBV28; D gene uncertain. CDR1 is MDHEN and CDR2 is SYDVKM in the germline V gene. The CDR3 contains 13 residues. V shed 4 bases and J shed 5 bases, with 11 bases lying between them. CDR3 nucleotides: TGTGCCAGCAGTTATCAACTTTGGGAGACCCAGTACTTC. This sequence encodes CASSYQLWETQYF.

This clone was detected only a few times. The V and J genes are TRBV4-1 and TRBJ1-5; D call uncertain. The ends were cut back, 6 bases at V and 2 bases at J, with 11 bases in the middle. The CDR3 runs 14 residues. Germline V gene lookup returns CDR1 MGHRA and CDR2 YSYEKL. The DNA for the CDR3 is TGCGCCAGCAGAGTCAGGATCGGCAATCAGCCCCAGCATTTT. It is translated as CASRVRIGNQPQHF.

V usage is TRBV29-1 and J usage is TRBJ1-2; 10 bases map to TRBD1. CDR3 size: 14 residues. V dropped 5 bases and J dropped 3; count of bases not matched to a gene: 6. In germline, CDR1 is SQVTM, CDR2 ANQGSEA. For the CDR3, the DNA is TGCAGCGTTACCCGGGACAGGGGCCACTATGGCTACACCTTC. This codes for CSVTRDRGHYGYTF.

This rearrangement joins TRBV7-8 to TRBJ2-2, with D tentatively TRBD2 (6 bases). The V and J ends lost 7 bases and 7 bases respectively, with 22 bases between them. The CDR3 is 16 residues long. CDR1 is SGHVS, CDR2 FQNEAQ, per germline. CDR3 loop: CASTANGGGFNGELFF. CDR3 DNA: TGTGCCAGCACCGCGAACGGGGGAGGCTTTAACGGGGAGCTGTTTTTT. Drawing the rest from reference TRBV7-8 and TRBJ2-2, the complete variable domain is GAGVSQSPRYKVAKRGQDVALRCDPISGHVSLFWYQQALGQGPEFLTYFQNEAQLDKSGLPSDRFFAERPEGSVSTLKIQRTQQEDSAVYLCASTANGGGFNGELFFGEGSRLTVL.

The chain is built from TRBV27 and TRBJ2-7; D possibly corresponds to TRBD1 (6 bases). The CDR3 contains 12 residues. The germline V and J ends were trimmed by 3 bases and 6 bases, with 9 bases remaining between them. Germline CDR1 reads MNHEY; CDR2 reads SMNVEV (reference sequence). In DNA, the CDR3 is TGTGCCAGCAGTTTTACAGGGCTCGAGCAGTACTTC. Amino acids: CASSFTGLEQYF.

The rearrangement uses TRBV5-5 and TRBJ1-2; TRBD1 is a possible D gene (5 bases). Germline V gene data show CDR1 as SGHKS and CDR2 as YYEKEE (reference sequence). The CDR3 loop spans 15 amino acids. V dropped 2 bases and J dropped 5 bases, with 16 bases sitting between them. In DNA, the CDR3 is TGTGCCAGCAGCTTAGCGCGTGACAGCATTTATGGCTACACCTTC. It codes for CASSLARDSIYGYTF.

This clone has a handful of counts. The chain employs TRBV4-1 and TRBJ2-7; 9 bases line up with TRBD2. The CDR3 is made up of 15 amino acids. Trimming at V came to 1 base and at J to 9 bases, leaving 10 bases not matched to a gene. Germline V gives CDR1 MGHRA, CDR2 YSYEKL. The DNA of the CDR3 is TGCGCCAGCAGCCAAGGACTAGCGGCCGGGGTAGGGCAGTACTTC. Protein: CASSQGLAAGVGQYF.

In this sample, this clone turned up once. V gene TRBV5-1 combines with J gene TRBJ2-4, with 7 bases aligning to TRBD1. The junction had 10 bases not matched to a gene; V was cut back by 9 bases and J by 1 base. The CDR3 runs 15 residues. The germline V gene has CDR1 SGHRS and CDR2 YFSETQ. CDR3 coding DNA: TGCGCCAAACCAGACAGGGCATGGGCCAAAAACATTCAGTACTTC. Its translation: CAKPDRAWAKNIQYF.

The rearrangement uses TRBV7-9 and TRBJ2-5; 15 bases line up with TRBD2. The CDR3 sequence is 16 residues long. Germline V CDR1 and CDR2: SEHNR, FQNEAQ (reference sequence). Losses at the gene ends were 5 bases for V and 4 bases for J; bases not matched to a gene: 5. CDR3 sequence (DNA): TGTGCCAGCAGCCGGGGACTAGCGGGAGGAGGAGAGACCCAGTACTTC. Amino acid sequence: CASSRGLAGGGETQYF.

Written as DNA, the CDR3 is TGCGCCAGCAGCTTGAGCGGGGTAATGAACACTGAAGCTTTCTTT. Translation gives CASSLSGVMNTEAFF. The chain carries TRBV5-1 and TRBJ1-1; no reliable D call. The germline CDR1 and CDR2 sequences are SGHRS and YFSETQ. Trimming took 1 base from V and 0 from J, leaving 10 bases between them. This CDR3 contains 15 residues.

The V gene is TRBV15, the J gene TRBJ2-3, with 15 bases matching TRBD2. Germline V gene lookup returns CDR1 LNHNV and CDR2 YYDKDF (reference sequence). Trimming at V came to 4 bases and at J to 6 bases, leaving 5 bases not matched to a gene. There are 16 residues in the CDR3. CDR3 DNA: TGTGCCACCAGCAAAGGACTAGCGGGAGGGTTGGATACGCAGTATTTT. Its protein product is CATSKGLAGGLDTQYF.

The rearrangement joins TRBV28 to TRBJ1-6; 8 nucleotides line up with TRBD1. The CDR3 length is 14 residues. V lost 6 bases, J lost 9 bases, and 7 bases stayed unmatched. From germline, CDR1 is MDHEN and CDR2 SYDVKM. CDR3 amino acids: CASRRTGRVSPLHF. CDR3 in DNA: TGTGCCAGCAGGAGGACAGGGCGGGTTTCACCCCTCCACTTT. Full variable domain (rest looked up from reference TRBV28 and TRBJ1-6): DVKVTQSSRYLVKRTGEKVFLECVQDMDHENMFWYRQDPGLGLRLIYFSYDVKMKEKGDIPEGYSVSREKKERFSLILESASTNQTSMYLCASRRTGRVSPLHFGNGTRLTVT.

The chain couples TRBV5-1 to TRBJ1-5, with D possibly matching TRBD1 (6 bases). Trimming stripped 8 bases from V and 0 bases from J, with 27 bases between. The germline V gene has CDR1 SGHRS and CDR2 YFSETQ. This CDR3 has 19 residues. In DNA form, the CDR3 reads TGCGCCAGAGACCCGAACCTAGGGACAAGATCATATAGCAATCAGCCCCAGCATTTT. Translated, it gives CARDPNLGTRSYSNQPQHF.

The CDR3 region has the DNA TGTGCCAGCTCACCTGACACTGAGCAGTTCTTC. This encodes CASSPDTEQFF. The chain employs TRBV18 and TRBJ2-1; D call uncertain. CDR1 and CDR2 (germline): KGHSH, LQKENI. CDR3 size: 11 residues. The germline V and J ends were trimmed by 3 bases and 9 bases, with 6 bases remaining between them.

The J gene is TRBJ2-7, the V gene TRBV18, with D tentatively TRBD1 (6 bases). The CDR3 contains 12 residues. Per the germline V gene, CDR1 is KGHSH and CDR2 is LQKENI. Trimming stripped 6 bases from V and 6 bases from J, with 12 bases between. CDR3 amino acids: CASSPLGAEQYF. CDR3 DNA sequence: TGTGCCAGCTCCCCTCTGGGGGCCGAGCAGTACTTC.

This clone was seen only a few times. The chain is built from TRBV5-1 and TRBJ1-2; possible D gene TRBD1, 5 bases. CDR3 length: 14 residues. CDR1 is SGHRS, CDR2 YFSETQ, per germline. V was shortened by 0 bases and J by 8 bases, with 14 bases between the two germline ends. This CDR3 reads CASSLAQGAGGYTF. DNA for the CDR3: TGCGCCAGCAGCTTGGCCCAAGGGGCCGGGGGCTACACCTTC.

This clone has only one observation. In DNA form, the CDR3 reads TGTGCCAGTAGTTACAGGGAAAACACTGAAGCTTTCTTT. It codes for CASSYRENTEAFF. The chain uses TRBV19 and TRBJ1-1; TRBD1 is a possible D gene (6 bases). This CDR3 region has 13 residues. V was cut by 5 bases and J by 2 bases, with 9 bases left in between. Germline CDR1 reads LNHDA; CDR2 reads SQIVND (reference sequence).

The gene calls are TRBV11-2 and TRBJ2-3; D is unclear. V was trimmed by 3 bases and J by 2 bases, leaving 12 bases between them. Looked up from germline, CDR1 is SGHAT and CDR2 is FQNNGV. The CDR3 runs 15 residues. This chain's CDR3 is CASSFQPFTTDTQYF. Here the CDR3 DNA reads TGTGCCAGCAGCTTCCAGCCGTTTACCACAGATACGCAGTATTTT.

This chain uses TRBV7-9 with TRBJ2-1; D gene unclear. Germline V gene data show CDR1 as SEHNR and CDR2 as FQNEAQ (reference sequence). The germline V and J ends were trimmed by 3 bases and 5 bases, with 11 bases remaining between them. This CDR3 contains 14 residues. The CDR3 reads CASSFFLSDNEQFF. In DNA form, the CDR3 reads TGTGCCAGCAGCTTTTTCCTATCAGACAATGAGCAGTTCTTC.

The chain is built from TRBV18 and TRBJ2-5; 8 bases are shared with TRBD2. Per the germline V gene, CDR1 is KGHSH and CDR2 is LQKENI. Germline trimming cut 5 bases from V and 4 bases from J; bases unmatched to any gene: 6. There are 14 residues in the CDR3. Here the CDR3 DNA reads TGTGCCAGCTCATCGGGGAGCGGGGGAGAGACCCAGTACTTC. Its protein is CASSSGSGGETQYF.

This sequence joins TRBV6-1 and TRBJ1-1; D unclear. This CDR3 region has 12 residues. The germline gives CDR1 MNHNS, CDR2 SASEGT. V was cut by 5 bases and J by 6 bases, with 10 bases left in between. CDR3 sequence reads: CASSPRAAEAFF. The CDR3 DNA is TGTGCCAGCAGTCCCCGGGCGGCTGAAGCTTTCTTT.

This sequence joins TRBV9 and TRBJ2-3, with D maybe TRBD2 (5 bases). Germline loops: CDR1 SGDLS, CDR2 YYNGEE. The length of the CDR3 is 14 residues. The V end was cut by 0 bases, the J end by 3 bases, with 8 bases between. The CDR3 DNA is TGTGCCAGCAGCGTAGCGGGATGGACAGATACGCAGTATTTT. Translation: CASSVAGWTDTQYF.

The rearrangement joins TRBV10-3 to TRBJ2-5; D is perhaps TRBD1 or TRBD2 (5 bases each). Germline V lookup: CDR1 ENHRY, CDR2 SYGVKD. This CDR3 contains 14 residues. Trimming removed 8 bases from V and 5 bases from J, with 18 bases in between. The CDR3 protein is CAIGQYGGPETQYF. The CDR3, as DNA: TGTGCCATCGGTCAATATGGGGGACCGGAGACCCAGTACTTC.

A few counts support this clone. The genes are TRBV10-2 and TRBJ2-7; TRBD2 matches 12 bases. J was trimmed by 5 bases and V by 8 bases; bases with no gene match: 10. The CDR3 is 15 amino acids. Germline lookup yields CDR1 WSHSY and CDR2 SAAADI. The CDR3 reads CASGGLAGAGHEQYF. CDR3 nucleotide sequence: TGCGCCAGCGGGGGACTAGCGGGCGCTGGCCACGAGCAGTACTTC.

The chain links TRBV6-5 to TRBJ2-1, with TRBD1 matching over 7 bases. This CDR3 is built from 14 residues. With V trimmed by 5 bases and J by 5 bases, 6 bases remained unmatched. Germline V gene sequence: CDR1 MNHEY, CDR2 SVGAGI. The CDR3 nucleotides read TGTGCCAGCAGTCATAGAACAGGGGACAATGAGCAGTTCTTC. Its translation is CASSHRTGDNEQFF.

The chain carries TRBV9 and TRBJ2-1; 12 positions agree with TRBD2. The junction had 10 bases not matched to a gene; V was cut back by 4 bases and J by 8 bases. CDR3 size: 16 residues. CDR1 is SGDLS, CDR2 YYNGEE, per germline. CDR3 bases: TGTGCCAGCAGCCCGCGACTAGCGGGAGTCGCCGATGAGCAGTTCTTC. This encodes CASSPRLAGVADEQFF.